A selection of T cell receptor beta chains follows, all from one sample in a study of T cell changes during pregnancy in multiple sclerosis. Using immunoSEQ multiplex PCR, the repertoire was profiled, and TCRdb retains in-frame clones only, with some absent. The table has 45,000 to 55,000 clones, nearly 95% seen once. The material was peripheral blood, obtained after pregnancy. The receptors originated from a female donor with multiple sclerosis, enrolled in a pregnancy study. Both conserved end residues are part of each CDR3. D genes are given only for firm matches.

cdr3_length: 14
d_call: .
v_call: TRBV27
cdr3_aa: CASSLFPVSYEQYF

cdr3_length: 16
d_call: .
v_call: TRBV27
cdr3_aa: CASSPTSPSVPDEQFF

cdr3_length: 15
d_call: .
v_call: TRBV5-1
cdr3_aa: CASSPPGARADTQYF

cdr3_length: 14
d_call: .
v_call: TRBV6-1
cdr3_aa: CASSQRAENTEAFF

cdr3_length: 12
d_call: TRBD1
v_call: TRBV29-1
cdr3_aa: CSVRDSPYEQYF

cdr3_length: 15
d_call: .
v_call: TRBV4-1
cdr3_aa: CASSQDRGRSTEAFF

cdr3_length: 10
d_call: .
v_call: TRBV29-1
cdr3_aa: CSVDGGTQYF

cdr3_length: 11
d_call: .
v_call: TRBV20-1
cdr3_aa: CSPQSNEKLFF

cdr3_length: 12
d_call: .
v_call: TRBV7-9
cdr3_aa: CASSLGGNTIYF

cdr3_length: 15
d_call: TRBD2
v_call: TRBV5-1
cdr3_aa: CASSFGGAGTDTQYF

cdr3_length: 15
d_call: .
v_call: TRBV11-2
cdr3_aa: CASSLSPGSTYGYTF

cdr3_length: 15
d_call: .
v_call: TRBV5-6
cdr3_aa: CASSPVPRRTGELFF

cdr3_length: 17
d_call: .
v_call: TRBV2
cdr3_aa: CASSPRLRGWGTDTQYF

cdr3_length: 18
d_call: .
v_call: TRBV29-1
cdr3_aa: CSVEEPDRSGGIRRAQYF

cdr3_length: 14
d_call: .
v_call: TRBV6-5
cdr3_aa: CASSYLGNRETQYF

cdr3_length: 13
d_call: TRBD1
v_call: TRBV30
cdr3_aa: CAWTGRQGEKLFF

cdr3_length: 15
d_call: .
v_call: TRBV13
cdr3_aa: CASSSDGGSADTQYF

cdr3_length: 17
d_call: TRBD1
v_call: TRBV5-4
cdr3_aa: CASTPTLGQGEIGELFF

cdr3_length: 15
d_call: .
v_call: TRBV4-2
cdr3_aa: CASSQGGVSYNEQFF

cdr3_length: 16
d_call: TRBD1
v_call: TRBV11-1
cdr3_aa: CASSLFVGGVWTEAFF

cdr3_length: 12
d_call: .
v_call: TRBV7-3
cdr3_aa: CASGESNYGYTF

cdr3_length: 16
d_call: TRBD2
v_call: TRBV19
cdr3_aa: CASSIEAAGGSDTQYF

cdr3_length: 14
d_call: .
v_call: TRBV9
cdr3_aa: CASSAQGSTDTQYF

cdr3_length: 16
d_call: TRBD2
v_call: TRBV7-9
cdr3_aa: CASSHRTSSSTDTQYF

cdr3_length: 14
d_call: .
v_call: TRBV6-5
cdr3_aa: CASSYSWGSHGYTF

cdr3_length: 18
d_call: TRBD1
v_call: TRBV5-1
cdr3_aa: CASSLAGTGSPSQETQYF

cdr3_length: 15
d_call: TRBD1
v_call: TRBV6-1
cdr3_aa: CASREGQAGGETQYF

cdr3_length: 16
d_call: TRBD1
v_call: TRBV6-1
cdr3_aa: CASSEAEGTGNQPQHF

cdr3_length: 16
d_call: .
v_call: TRBV19
cdr3_aa: CASSIRQGQNAGELFF

cdr3_length: 14
d_call: .
v_call: TRBV19
cdr3_aa: CASSMTATNEKLFF

cdr3_length: 16
d_call: TRBD1
v_call: TRBV9
cdr3_aa: CASSVVGQGFVSTQYF

cdr3_length: 16
d_call: TRBD2
v_call: TRBV12-5
cdr3_aa: CASGLDPTSVAGELFF

cdr3_length: 15
d_call: TRBD1
v_call: TRBV6-4
cdr3_aa: CASSDGQGASDTQYF

cdr3_length: 14
d_call: TRBD1
v_call: TRBV7-9
cdr3_aa: CASSVAQGAHGYTF

cdr3_length: 16
d_call: .
v_call: TRBV5-4
cdr3_aa: CASSPDRVATYNEQFF

cdr3_length: 16
d_call: TRBD1
v_call: TRBV19
cdr3_aa: CASRFLGQLNTGELFF

cdr3_length: 15
d_call: TRBD2
v_call: TRBV9
cdr3_aa: CASNSGGDSTDTQYF

cdr3_length: 12
d_call: TRBD1
v_call: TRBV19
cdr3_aa: CAIRDRGSTQYF

cdr3_length: 16
d_call: .
v_call: TRBV5-1
cdr3_aa: CASSFFPQGQQETQYF

cdr3_length: 15
d_call: .
v_call: TRBV5-6
cdr3_aa: CASIDLVAKGDGYTF

cdr3_length: 15
d_call: .
v_call: TRBV9
cdr3_aa: CASSVDVTGLKGYTF

cdr3_length: 15
d_call: .
v_call: TRBV18
cdr3_aa: CASSRAAGVNTEAFF

cdr3_length: 13
d_call: .
v_call: TRBV6-5
cdr3_aa: CASSARGKNIQYF

cdr3_length: 20
d_call: TRBD2
v_call: TRBV15
cdr3_aa: CATSRVKRLAGGPSTDTQYF

cdr3_length: 12
d_call: .
v_call: TRBV5-4
cdr3_aa: CASSSDFAGYTF

cdr3_length: 15
d_call: TRBD1
v_call: TRBV5-6
cdr3_aa: CASSLPGTGTSPLHF

cdr3_length: 13
d_call: TRBD2
v_call: TRBV11-2
cdr3_aa: CASSLSGGNLPYF

cdr3_length: 16
d_call: .
v_call: TRBV25-1
cdr3_aa: CASSEPVLGRTDTQYF

cdr3_length: 16
d_call: .
v_call: TRBV4-3
cdr3_aa: CASSQSTTGGGQPQHF

cdr3_length: 15
d_call: .
v_call: TRBV27
cdr3_aa: CASSLRSGYNQPQHF

cdr3_length: 17
d_call: .
v_call: TRBV15
cdr3_aa: CATSRAGNSLANYGYTF

cdr3_length: 13
d_call: TRBD2
v_call: TRBV19
cdr3_aa: CASSPGGAGELFF

cdr3_length: 16
d_call: .
v_call: TRBV6-5
cdr3_aa: CASSYGLGQGNTEAFF

cdr3_length: 14
d_call: .
v_call: TRBV25-1
cdr3_aa: CASSDRDFGNTIYF

cdr3_length: 15
d_call: .
v_call: TRBV7-2
cdr3_aa: CASSLEGRVANTIYF

cdr3_length: 14
d_call: .
v_call: TRBV5-1
cdr3_aa: CASSLGFEGDGYTF

cdr3_length: 17
d_call: TRBD2
v_call: TRBV4-2
cdr3_aa: CASSQRSIAGGDNEQFF

cdr3_length: 14
d_call: .
v_call: TRBV6-1
cdr3_aa: CASSTWTENYGYTF

cdr3_length: 13
d_call: .
v_call: TRBV7-3
cdr3_aa: CASSFGVNNEQFF

cdr3_length: 15
d_call: .
v_call: TRBV7-2
cdr3_aa: CASSSTSGYTDTQYF